Below are 15 T cell receptor beta chains sequenced from a single sample in a study of cytomegalovirus exposure and HLA in healthy donors listed by TCRdb under 2017. To prepare the library, the immunoSEQ multiplex PCR assay was applied. For the multiplex PCR, a mixture combining 60 forward primers for TCR Vbeta segments and 13 reverse primers for TCR Jbeta segments was used. TCRdb mirrors the immuneACCESS table, restricted to in-frame sequences. Some clones are absent from its copies; in checked studies, under half trace to an unresolved V gene, and the reason for the others is unknown. The sample records 55,000 to 65,000 clones, roughly nine tenths of which are singletons. More than 1.3% of the sample is in the top ten clones. The specimen sequenced was PBMCs. Receptors originate from a man younger than 45 in good health and CMV-seropositive.

The chain joins TRBV28 to TRBJ2-7; 11 nucleotides line up with TRBD2. CDR1 MDHEN and CDR2 SYDVKM come from the germline V gene. J was trimmed by 2 bases and V by 4 bases; bases with no gene match: 4. This CDR3 has 15 residues. CDR3 protein: CASSSRLAGTYEQYF. Here the CDR3 DNA reads TGTGCCAGCAGTTCGAGACTAGCGGGAACCTACGAGCAGTACTTC.

The J gene is TRBJ2-7, the V gene TRBV4-3; TRBD2 is a possible D gene (6 bases). V lost 0 bases, J lost 1 base, and 28 bases lay in between. The CDR3 is made up of 21 amino acids. Germline CDR1 is LGHNA and CDR2 is YSLEER. This CDR3 is CASSQDTQGQEDLAESYEQYF. The CDR3 DNA reads as TGCGCCAGCAGCCAAGATACCCAGGGCCAGGAAGATTTAGCGGAATCCTACGAGCAGTACTTC.

The J gene is TRBJ2-1, the V gene TRBV7-2; tentatively, D is TRBD2 (6 bases). The V end was cut by 5 bases, the J end by 0 bases, with 17 bases between. Germline V gives CDR1 SGHTA, CDR2 FQGNSA. This CDR3 has 17 residues. The CDR3 DNA reads as TGTGCCAGCAGCCAGTATCCAGCGGGTAGCTCCTACAATGAGCAGTTCTTC. It is translated as CASSQYPAGSSYNEQFF.

The chain carries TRBV6-6 and TRBJ2-3; D uncertain. The CDR3 consists of 13 residues. Trimming took 4 bases from V and 6 from J, leaving 11 bases between them. Germline assignment: CDR1 MNHNY and CDR2 SVGAGI (reference sequence). The CDR3 loop is CASSLVREDTQYF. For the CDR3, the DNA is TGTGCCAGCAGTTTGGTTAGAGAGGATACGCAGTATTTT.

This clone was seen a few times. The J gene is TRBJ2-7, the V gene TRBV7-2; a possible D gene is TRBD1 (6 bases). V lost 8 bases, J lost 2 bases, and 16 bases lay in between. The germline V gene encodes CDR1 SGHTA and CDR2 FQGNSA. There are 14 residues in the CDR3. The CDR3 spells CASRPGTSTYEQYF. CDR3 nucleotide sequence: TGTGCCAGCCGACCCGGGACAAGCACCTACGAGCAGTACTTC.

The chain couples TRBV7-8 to TRBJ2-3; the D gene is possibly TRBD2 (5 bases). The CDR3 length is 17 residues. Trimming shortened V by 5 bases and J by 4 bases, and 22 bases separated the two germline ends. Germline V gene lookup returns CDR1 SGHVS and CDR2 FQNEAQ. Here the CDR3 reads CASSPYMSAERADTQYF. CDR3 sequence (DNA): TGTGCCAGCAGCCCATATATGTCAGCGGAGAGGGCAGATACGCAGTATTTT.

V is TRBV30 and J is TRBJ2-2; TRBD1 is a possible D gene (5 bases). Trimming stripped 0 bases from V and 7 bases from J, with 6 bases between. Germline CDR1 is GTSNPN and CDR2 is SVGIG (reference sequence). The CDR3 has 12 residues. The CDR3 sequence: CAWSVGVGELFF. CDR3 DNA: TGTGCCTGGAGTGTAGGGGTCGGGGAGCTGTTTTTT.

In its sample, this clone was seen a few times. V gene TRBV6-5 combines with J gene TRBJ1-6; 8 positions agree with TRBD1. Looked up from germline, CDR1 is MNHEY and CDR2 is SVGAGI. The J segment lost 8 bases and the V segment lost 2 bases, leaving 5 bases of the junction unmatched. This CDR3 comprises 15 residues. CDR3 DNA: TGTGCCAGCAGTTACCAGGACAGGGCCGATTCACCCCTCCACTTT. Translated, it gives CASSYQDRADSPLHF.

The chain couples TRBV6-6 to TRBJ2-5; 10 positions agree with TRBD1. Germline loops: CDR1 MNHNY, CDR2 SVGAGI (reference sequence). The CDR3 runs to 16 residues. V shed 4 bases, J shed 4 bases, and the junction held 9 bases outside the gene matches. DNA of the CDR3: TGTGCCAGCAGTTCCCCCGGGACAGGGGAGGCAGAGACCCAGTACTTC. Its translation: CASSSPGTGEAETQYF.

The chain employs TRBV6-5 and TRBJ1-2; D is perhaps TRBD1 (6 bases). Looked up from germline, CDR1 is MNHEY and CDR2 is SVGAGI. This CDR3 spans 14 amino acids. Deletions cut 0 bases from V and 9 bases from J, with 14 bases between. DNA of the CDR3: TGTGCCAGCAGTTACTCTACAGGGCCTATGAGCTACACCTTC. Its protein is CASSYSTGPMSYTF.

The J gene is TRBJ2-3, the V gene TRBV5-6; 11 bases line up with TRBD1. Germline V gives CDR1 SGHDT, CDR2 YYEEEE. Losses at the gene ends were 10 bases for V and 3 bases for J; bases not matched to a gene: 4. The CDR3 covers 13 residues. CDR3 amino acids: CAGRDRGTDTQYF. The CDR3, as DNA: TGTGCCGGCCGGGACAGGGGGACAGATACGCAGTATTTT.

J is TRBJ1-1 and V is TRBV13; no clear D gene. Germline values: CDR1 PRHDT, CDR2 FYEKMQ (reference sequence). V lost 2 bases and J 8 bases, leaving 9 bases between the germline ends. This CDR3 comprises 12 residues. The CDR3 coding sequence is TGTGCCAGCAGCTTATGGACTGAAGAAGCTTTCTTT. Translating gives CASSLWTEEAFF.

V and J are TRBV7-3 and TRBJ1-1; D not resolved. Per germline, CDR1 SGHTA and CDR2 FQGTGA. V dropped 6 bases and J dropped 2 bases, with 10 bases sitting between them. The length of the CDR3 is 13 residues. CDR3 protein: CASSSGSNTEAFF. CDR3 sequence (DNA): TGTGCCAGCAGTTCGGGAAGTAACACTGAAGCTTTCTTT.

With respect to this clone: Distinct nucleotide sequences in the sample also encode this CDR3. The chain joins TRBV7-9 to TRBJ1-4; weak D call: TRBD1 (6 bases). V dropped 1 base and J dropped 5 bases, with 8 bases sitting between them. The CDR3 extends over 14 amino acids. Germline lookup yields CDR1 SEHNR and CDR2 FQNEAQ (reference sequence). The CDR3 region has the DNA TGTGCCAGCAGCTTAGGGCAGGGGAATGAAAAACTGTTTTTT. Translation: CASSLGQGNEKLFF.

CDR3 loop: CASSLEQGDEQYF. The CDR3 DNA follows: TGTGCCAGCAGCTTAGAACAGGGTGACGAGCAGTACTTC. The chain has TRBV7-9 and TRBJ2-7, with D possibly matching TRBD1 (6 bases). The germline V and J ends were trimmed by 1 base and 5 bases, with 9 bases remaining between them. The germline V gene has CDR1 SEHNR and CDR2 FQNEAQ (reference sequence). The CDR3 runs 13 residues. Full variable domain (remainder filled in from reference TRBV7-9 and TRBJ2-7): DTGVSQNPRHKITKRGQNVTFRCDPISEHNRLYWYRQTLGQGPEFLTYFQNEAQLEKSRLLSDRFSAERPKGSFSTLEIQRTEQGDSAMYLCASSLEQGDEQYFGPGTRLTVT.